Below, 6 T cell receptor beta chains from the same sample are listed, as sequenced in a study of cytomegalovirus exposure and HLA in healthy donors. PCR employed 60 Vbeta and 13 Jbeta primers. Libraries were prepared by immunoSEQ multiplex PCR; TCRdb keeps only in-frame clonotypes and omits some of them. The sample has about 120,000 clones, more than 80% seen once; the top ten hold about 9.2%. Specimen: PBMCs. The receptors originated from a man between 25 and 39 years old in good health and CMV-seropositive.

The chain couples TRBV4-2 to TRBJ2-7; the D gene is possibly TRBD1 (6 bases). Germline CDR1 LGHNA, CDR2 YNFKEQ. This CDR3 has 15 amino acids. V shed 5 bases and J shed 3 bases, with 17 bases lying between them. The DNA for the CDR3 is TGTGCCAGCAGCGCCCGGACAGTGGGAGACTACGAGCAGTACTTC. Translated, it gives CASSARTVGDYEQYF.

The chain is built from TRBV9 and TRBJ1-1, with 10 bases identical to TRBD1. Trimming took 3 bases from V and 3 from J; bases not matched to a gene: 11. Per germline, CDR1 SGDLS and CDR2 YYNGEE. This CDR3 is 17 amino acids long. The CDR3 DNA reads as TGTGCCAGCAGCGCCTTACAAGGGGACAGGGGTGACACTGAAGCTTTCTTT. Amino acids: CASSALQGDRGDTEAFF.

The V gene is TRBV30, the J gene TRBJ2-7, with D possibly being TRBD2 (6 bases). V lost 5 bases and J lost 7, with 15 bases in between. This CDR3 has 12 residues. The germline gives CDR1 GTSNPN, CDR2 SVGIG (reference sequence). The CDR3 loop reads CAWVNGREEQYF. The CDR3 DNA is TGTGCCTGGGTTAACGGACGGGAGGAGCAGTACTTC.

V is TRBV7-2 and J is TRBJ1-4; D unresolved. Per germline, CDR1 SGHTA and CDR2 FQGNSA. The CDR3 extends over 14 amino acids. V shed 4 bases and J shed 5 bases, with 11 bases lying between them. The CDR3 coding sequence is TGTGCCAGCAGCTACGGGAAGGTCAATGAAAAACTGTTTTTT. This gives the protein CASSYGKVNEKLFF.

DNA of the CDR3: TGTGCCAGCAGTTTACTCGGCCGGAGACCATCACCCCTCCACTTT. Translating gives CASSLLGRRPSPLHF. The V gene is TRBV27, the J gene TRBJ1-6, with no clear D. V was clipped by 2 bases and J by 10 bases, with 15 bases between them. Germline CDR1 and CDR2: MNHEY and SMNVEV (reference sequence). This CDR3 comprises 15 residues.

This clone was recorded once. The chain links TRBV7-9 to TRBJ2-6; unclear D gene. Germline V gene lookup returns CDR1 SEHNR and CDR2 FQNEAQ (reference sequence). Trimming removed 5 bases at V and 0 bases at J, with 11 bases between. This CDR3 is built from 16 residues. This CDR3 is CASSPWANSGANVLTF. For the CDR3, the DNA is TGTGCCAGCAGCCCCTGGGCCAACTCTGGGGCCAACGTCCTGACTTTC.